The 4 T cell receptor beta chains below were found in one sample sequenced in a study of T cells after yellow fever vaccination. TCRdb independently ran MiXCR on the 5' RACE reads; one entry per CDR3 protein. Of about 340,000 distinct CDR3 sequences listed, about an eighth were seen once; the top ten hold 2.5% to 3.5%. The sample was CD4+ T cells sorted from PBMCs, taken 15 days after the yellow fever booster vaccination. These receptors were collected from a man aged 18 to 30 who received the YFV17D yellow fever vaccine.

This clonotype was seen a few times. V usage is TRBV20-1 and J usage is TRBJ2-7; a weak D match, TRBD2 (6 bases). V lost 1 base and J 3 bases, leaving 13 bases between the germline ends. The CDR3 spans 14 residues. Germline values: CDR1 DFQATT, CDR2 SNEGSKA (reference sequence). CDR3 bases: TGCAGTGCTAGAGGGGACTCCCACCGCTACGAGCAGTACTTC. Amino acid sequence: CSARGDSHRYEQYF.

The CDR3 sequence: CSVEDSNKGGYGYTF. The CDR3 DNA reads TGCAGCGTTGAAGATTCCAATAAAGGGGGCTATGGCTACACCTTC. This rearrangement joins TRBV29-1 to TRBJ1-2; a weak D match, TRBD1 (6 bases). Germline-derived CDR1 and CDR2 are SQVTM and ANQGSEA. The CDR3 is 15 amino acids. The ends were cut back, 0 bases at V and 4 bases at J, with 15 bases in the middle.

This clonotype has more than one count but fewer than ten. The J gene is TRBJ1-5, the V gene TRBV20-1; 8 bases are a match to TRBD1. This CDR3 contains 12 residues. The germline V gene encodes CDR1 DFQATT and CDR2 SNEGSKA (reference sequence). V was pared by 5 bases and J by 7 bases, with 4 bases of the junction left unmatched. The CDR3 region is CSAYDRGQPQHF. As DNA, the CDR3 is TGCAGTGCTTACGACAGGGGACAGCCCCAGCATTTT.

This clonotype was seen many times. The V and J genes are TRBV12-3 or TRBV12-4 and TRBJ1-5; D unclear. The CDR3 runs 15 residues. Trimming removed 2 bases at V and 0 bases at J, with 8 bases between. The CDR3 sequence: CASSLRFYSNQPQHF. CDR3 sequence (DNA): TGTGCCAGCAGTTTAAGGTTTTATAGCAATCAGCCCCAGCATTTT.